Listed below are T cell receptor beta chains from one sample, sequenced in a study of blood T cells in healthy people across ages. TCRdb processed the 5' RACE reads anew with MiXCR; each CDR3 protein has one entry. Of some 700,000 distinct CDR3 sequences in the sample, around 46% were seen once. The specimen was blood. These receptors all come from a woman aged 55-70 years in good health. Both conserved end residues are part of each CDR3. D genes are given only for firm matches. Where a row states a size, it is once, few, many or the class of an expanded clone; other rows omit it.

J gene,clone size,V gene,D gene,CDR3 protein,CDR3 DNA
TRBJ2-5,many,TRBV6-2/TRBV6-3,TRBD2,CASSLRTSGGLKETQYF,TGTGCCAGCAGTCTCCGGACTAGCGGGGGGCTAAAGGAGACCCAGTACTTC
TRBJ2-3,-,TRBV25-1,TRBD1,CASNPNRGHTDTQYF,TGTGCCAGCAATCCTAACAGGGGGCACACAGATACGCAGTATTTT
TRBJ1-6,-,TRBV5-1,-,CASSGDKSPLHF,TGCGCCAGCAGTGGCGATAAGTCACCCCTCCACTTT
TRBJ1-3,-,TRBV3-1,TRBD1,CASSHLDRGSGNTIYF,TGTGCCAGCAGCCATCTGGACAGGGGCTCTGGAAACACCATATATTTT
TRBJ2-4,few,TRBV12-3/TRBV12-4,TRBD2,CASSLLAGVLAKNIQYF,TGTGCCAGCAGTTTACTAGCGGGGGTTCTAGCCAAAAACATTCAGTACTTC
TRBJ2-1,many,TRBV12-3/TRBV12-4,-,CASRNLREQFF,TGTGCCAGCAGGAATTTGCGTGAGCAGTTCTTC
TRBJ2-7,many,TRBV3-1,-,CASSQAQGSYEQYF,TGCGCCAGCAGCCAAGCCCAGGGTTCGTACGAGCAGTACTTC
TRBJ2-5,many,TRBV5-4,-,CASSLGEQETQYF,TGTGCCAGCAGCTTGGGGGAACAAGAGACCCAGTACTTC
TRBJ2-3,-,TRBV12-3/TRBV12-4,TRBD2,CASSPGLVTQYF,TGTGCCAGCAGTCCCGGACTAGTTACGCAGTATTTT
TRBJ1-4,few,TRBV5-5,TRBD1,CASSLITGATNEKLFF,TGTGCCAGCAGCTTAATTACAGGGGCGACTAATGAAAAACTGTTTTTT
TRBJ1-5,many,TRBV10-3,-,CAISGTANQPQHF,TGTGCCATCAGTGGGACAGCTAATCAGCCCCAGCATTTT
TRBJ2-5,-,TRBV28,TRBD2,CASSLSPGLAVAETQYF,TGTGCCAGCAGTTTGTCCCCGGGACTAGCGGTTGCGGAGACCCAGTACTTC
TRBJ1-1,-,TRBV7-3,-,CASSPSGRAEAFF,TGTGCCAGCAGCCCCAGTGGTAGGGCTGAAGCTTTCTTT
TRBJ1-1,-,TRBV5-1,TRBD1,CASSIRQGARNTEAFF,TGCGCCAGCAGCATAAGACAGGGGGCTAGGAACACTGAAGCTTTCTTT
TRBJ2-3,-,TRBV2,-,CASSEPSLGPDTQYF,TGTGCCAGCAGTGAACCGTCACTGGGGCCAGATACGCAGTATTTT
TRBJ1-1,-,TRBV12-3/TRBV12-4,TRBD1,CASRRSDRVDTEAFF,TGTGCCAGCAGACGCTCTGACAGGGTTGACACTGAAGCTTTCTTT
TRBJ2-7,-,TRBV20-1,TRBD2,CSAEWTSGVKSSYEQYF,TGCAGTGCGGAATGGACTAGCGGGGTCAAAAGCTCCTACGAGCAGTACTTC
TRBJ1-2,few,TRBV3-1,-,CASSQVANYGYTF,TGTGCCAGCAGCCAAGTAGCTAACTATGGCTACACCTTC
TRBJ2-3,-,TRBV7-6,-,CASSLVGVADTRYF,TGTGCCAGCAGCTTAGTGGGGGTAGCAGATACGCGGTATTTT
TRBJ2-1,few,TRBV27,-,CASSLMGADEQFF,TGTGCCAGCAGTTTAATGGGGGCGGATGAGCAGTTCTTC
TRBJ1-4,few,TRBV3-1,TRBD1,CASSRRTGLNEKLFF,TGTGCCAGCAGCCGCCGGACAGGCCTCAATGAAAAACTGTTTTTT
TRBJ2-7,few,TRBV27,TRBD1,CASSSLGQVSYEQYF,TGTGCCAGCAGTTCCCTCGGACAGGTGTCCTACGAGCAGTACTTC
TRBJ1-6,-,TRBV27,-,CASRLTTGWGPSPLHF,TGTGCCAGCAGATTAACTACAGGGTGGGGACCCTCACCCCTCCACTTT